This TCR beta chain was sequenced during a study of cytomegalovirus exposure and HLA in healthy donors. Germline loops: CDR1 KGHSH, CDR2 LQKENI. Trimming left V 3 bases short and J 2 bases short, with 14 bases between. CDR3 length: 15 amino acids. PCR used 60 Vbeta primers and 13 Jbeta primers. Clones were sequenced by immunoSEQ multiplex PCR, and TCRdb holds only the in-frame ones, with some missing. The data include 80,000 to 100,000 clones; the top ten clones carry approximately 0.63%. This TCR was sampled from a man in his fifties in good health and CMV-seronegative. The sample taken for sequencing was PBMCs. The rearrangement uses TRBV18 and TRBJ2-7; D is possibly TRBD2 (6 bases). As DNA, the CDR3 is TGTGCCAGCTCACCCTCCGGGACTCCTCCCTACGAGCAGTACTTC. It codes for CASSPSGTPPYEQYF.